These T cell receptor beta chains were read from a single sample in a study of cytomegalovirus exposure and HLA in healthy donors. Using immunoSEQ multiplex PCR, the repertoire was profiled, and TCRdb retains in-frame clones only, with some absent. The profile shows roughly 110,000 clones, 74% of them singletons. Sequencing used PBMCs. The receptors were gathered from a human donor in good health. Both conserved end residues are part of each CDR3. The D gene is left open where the match is weak. Size is stated for part of the rows, as once, few or many counts, or as a class when the clone is expanded.

d_call,v_call,clone_size,j_call,cdr3_aa,cdr3_nt
.,TRBV7-2,few,TRBJ2-5,CASSAGRQVLETQYF,TGTGCCAGCAGCGCGGGCCGACAGGTTTTAGAGACCCAGTACTTC
TRBD1,TRBV6-5,.,TRBJ1-5,CASSLGQGHQPQHF,TGTGCCAGCAGCCTCGGACAGGGGCATCAGCCCCAGCATTTT
.,TRBV2,.,TRBJ1-3,CASTSVLGNTIYF,TGTGCCAGCACTTCGGTCTTGGGAAACACCATATATTTT
TRBD2,TRBV27,.,TRBJ2-1,CASSYPLVAGVLGEQFF,TGTGCCAGCAGTTATCCCCTAGTAGCGGGAGTGCTGGGTGAGCAGTTCTTC
.,TRBV25-1,.,TRBJ1-4,CASGLWEAQGEKLFF,TGTGCCAGCGGGTTGTGGGAGGCCCAAGGGGAAAAACTGTTTTTT
.,TRBV9,.,TRBJ1-1,CASSLTPDWSWNTEAFF,TGTGCCAGCAGCCTCACCCCGGACTGGTCATGGAACACTGAAGCTTTCTTT
.,TRBV11-2,once,TRBJ2-1,CASSSKRGERGNEQFF,TGTGCCAGCAGCTCAAAGCGTGGGGAAAGGGGCAATGAGCAGTTCTTC
TRBD1,TRBV2,.,TRBJ1-2,CASREGQGTSYGYTF,TGTGCCAGCAGGGAGGGACAGGGGACTTCGTATGGCTACACCTTC
TRBD2,TRBV11-2,.,TRBJ2-1,CASRSGGVYNEQFF,TGTGCCAGCAGGTCCGGGGGGGTCTACAATGAGCAGTTCTTC
TRBD2,TRBV27,.,TRBJ2-3,CASNPLAGEGRDTQYF,TGTGCCAGCAACCCACTAGCGGGGGAGGGTAGAGATACGCAGTATTTT
.,TRBV2,.,TRBJ2-5,CASTSGLRTGTQYF,TGTGCCAGCACCTCGGGACTCCGAACGGGGACCCAGTACTTC
TRBD2,TRBV15,.,TRBJ2-1,CATSLERTSGIRSYNEQFF,TGTGCCACCAGCTTGGAGAGAACTAGCGGGATTCGATCCTACAATGAGCAGTTCTTC
TRBD1,TRBV7-9,.,TRBJ1-5,CASSRTGGHQPQHF,TGTGCCAGCAGCCGGACAGGAGGGCATCAGCCCCAGCATTTT
TRBD1,TRBV7-2,.,TRBJ2-7,CASSLSRGRGEQYF,TGTGCCAGCAGCTTAAGCAGGGGGAGAGGGGAGCAGTACTTC
TRBD2,TRBV11-2,.,TRBJ2-1,CASARASGRNNEQFF,TGTGCCAGCGCGAGGGCTAGCGGGAGAAATAATGAGCAGTTCTTC
.,TRBV4-1,few,TRBJ2-6,CASSQGHFGANVLTF,TGCGCCAGCAGCCAAGGGCATTTTGGGGCCAACGTCCTGACTTTC
.,TRBV5-1,.,TRBJ2-7,CASSLDRGLGIQYF,TGCGCCAGCAGCTTGGACAGGGGACTCGGGATCCAGTACTTC
.,TRBV28,.,TRBJ2-2,CASSLLRTGDGSTGELFF,TGTGCCAGCAGTTTACTCCGAACAGGGGACGGGAGCACCGGGGAGCTGTTTTTT
.,TRBV11-2,.,TRBJ1-3,CASSPTVVAGNTIYF,TGTGCCAGCAGCCCGACGGTTGTAGCCGGAAACACCATATATTTT
TRBD1,TRBV11-3,.,TRBJ1-3,CASSPGQGPGNTIYF,TGTGCCAGCAGCCCCGGACAGGGACCAGGAAACACCATATATTTT
.,TRBV4-3,.,TRBJ2-2,CASSQVGDPGATGELFF,TGCGCCAGCAGCCAAGTGGGAGATCCAGGGGCTACCGGGGAGCTGTTTTTT
TRBD2,TRBV29-1,.,TRBJ2-3,CSVMSTSARDTQYF,TGCAGCGTTATGTCGACTAGCGCGCGAGATACGCAGTATTTT
.,TRBV28,.,TRBJ2-7,CASRPGSLRGEQYF,TGTGCCAGCAGACCCGGGTCCCTTAGAGGCGAGCAGTACTTC
TRBD1,TRBV19,.,TRBJ1-6,CASGQAGGSNSPLHF,TGTGCCAGTGGTCAGGCAGGGGGCTCTAATTCACCCCTCCACTTT
TRBD2,TRBV5-5,.,TRBJ2-1,CASSLWAGLAGSPYNEQFF,TGTGCCAGCAGCTTGTGGGCGGGTTTAGCGGGGAGCCCTTACAATGAGCAGTTCTTC
.,TRBV6-5,.,TRBJ2-5,CATNGPGKYQETQYF,TGTGCCACCAACGGTCCCGGGAAGTACCAAGAGACCCAGTACTTC
.,TRBV5-1,few,TRBJ1-1,CASSLGPAGNTEAFF,TGCGCCAGCAGCTTGGGTCCCGCGGGGAACACTGAAGCTTTCTTT
TRBD1,TRBV7-8,.,TRBJ1-1,CASSLALIGQGEAFF,TGTGCCAGCAGCTTAGCGTTAATAGGACAGGGTGAAGCTTTCTTT
.,TRBV5-4,.,TRBJ1-2,CASSPPLSALSGYTF,TGTGCCAGCAGTCCCCCTCTTTCCGCTCTAAGTGGCTACACCTTC
.,TRBV2,.,TRBJ2-3,CASQGWDTQYF,TGTGCCAGCCAGGGGTGGGATACGCAGTATTTT
TRBD1,TRBV10-3,.,TRBJ1-1,CAISVKGQMNTEAFF,TGTGCCATCTCGGTAAAGGGACAGATGAACACTGAAGCTTTCTTT
.,TRBV11-3,few,TRBJ2-7,CASSLAAGNEQYF,TGTGCCAGCAGTCTGGCCGCGGGAAACGAGCAGTACTTC
TRBD1,TRBV5-4,.,TRBJ2-2,CASSRNRGGGTGELFF,TGTGCCAGCAGCAGGAACAGGGGTGGGGGCACCGGGGAGCTGTTTTTT
TRBD2,TRBV4-2,few,TRBJ2-1,CASSQALEAGGNEQFF,TGTGCCAGCAGCCAAGCTCTCGAAGCGGGGGGAAATGAGCAGTTCTTC
.,TRBV4-2,.,TRBJ2-7,CASSQVPSRGYEQYF,TGTGCCAGCAGCCAAGTCCCCAGCAGGGGCTACGAGCAGTACTTC
.,TRBV4-2,few,TRBJ1-1,CASSPGGRNTEAFF,TGTGCCAGCAGCCCGGGGGGGCGGAACACTGAAGCTTTCTTT
TRBD1,TRBV10-2,.,TRBJ1-1,CASSETGGRTEAFF,TGCGCCAGCAGTGAAACAGGGGGGCGGACTGAAGCTTTCTTT
TRBD2,TRBV5-1,.,TRBJ2-1,CASSLGTSGSEQFF,TGCGCCAGCAGCCTCGGGACTAGCGGGAGTGAGCAGTTCTTC
.,TRBV7-9,few,TRBJ1-1,CASALVGSSTEAFF,TGTGCCAGCGCATTGGTAGGGAGTAGCACTGAAGCTTTCTTT
.,TRBV7-9,.,TRBJ1-2,CASSLQMGAYGYTF,TGTGCCAGCAGCCTACAAATGGGGGCCTATGGCTACACCTTC
TRBD1,TRBV2,.,TRBJ1-1,CAIGQGVNTEAFF,TGTGCCATCGGACAGGGGGTAAACACTGAAGCTTTCTTT
TRBD2,TRBV25-1,.,TRBJ2-5,CASTGGFQETQYF,TGTGCCAGCACCGGGGGGTTCCAAGAGACCCAGTACTTC
TRBD1,TRBV2,.,TRBJ1-2,CASRAEDRGAYGYTF,TGTGCCAGCAGAGCCGAGGACAGGGGGGCCTATGGCTACACCTTC
TRBD1,TRBV4-1,.,TRBJ2-1,CASSQVWQGAIVNEQFF,TGCGCCAGCAGCCAAGTATGGCAGGGGGCTATAGTGAATGAGCAGTTCTTC
.,TRBV2,few,TRBJ2-1,CASSTRGYNEQFF,TGTGCCAGCTCCACGCGGGGTTACAATGAGCAGTTCTTC
.,TRBV5-3,once,TRBJ1-5,CARSPRQVLNQPQHF,TGTGCCAGAAGCCCCCGACAGGTTCTGAATCAGCCCCAGCATTTT
TRBD1,TRBV27,.,TRBJ2-7,CASSFGGQVNYEQYF,TGTGCCAGCAGTTTTGGCGGACAGGTCAACTACGAGCAGTACTTC
.,TRBV19,.,TRBJ1-5,CASSTLGSNQPQHF,TGTGCCAGTAGTACCCTCGGGAGCAATCAGCCCCAGCATTTT
TRBD2,TRBV19,.,TRBJ2-1,CASSPGTSVGDEQFF,TGTGCCAGTAGTCCAGGGACTAGCGTTGGGGATGAGCAGTTCTTC
TRBD2,TRBV5-1,.,TRBJ2-3,CASSLDSGRARVDTQYF,TGCGCCAGCAGCTTGGATAGCGGGAGGGCGCGGGTAGATACGCAGTATTTT
.,TRBV5-1,.,TRBJ1-6,CASSLSGPNSPLHF,TGCGCCAGCAGCTTGAGTGGGCCCAATTCACCCCTCCACTTT
TRBD2,TRBV27,.,TRBJ2-5,CATLPGTSDPYQETQYF,TGTGCCACCCTACCCGGGACTAGCGACCCGTACCAAGAGACCCAGTACTTC
TRBD2,TRBV5-6,.,TRBJ2-3,CASSWVAGGQPDTQYF,TGTGCCAGCAGCTGGGTAGCGGGAGGGCAGCCAGATACGCAGTATTTT
TRBD1,TRBV7-9,.,TRBJ1-5,CASSLATGYGNQPQHF,TGTGCCAGCAGCTTAGCGACAGGGTACGGCAATCAGCCCCAGCATTTT
TRBD1,TRBV7-8,.,TRBJ2-3,CASTSGQGGDTQYF,TGTGCCAGCACCTCGGGACAGGGAGGAGATACGCAGTATTTT
.,TRBV30,.,TRBJ2-1,CAWSTTGPEQFF,TGTGCCTGGAGTACTACAGGGCCCGAGCAGTTCTTC